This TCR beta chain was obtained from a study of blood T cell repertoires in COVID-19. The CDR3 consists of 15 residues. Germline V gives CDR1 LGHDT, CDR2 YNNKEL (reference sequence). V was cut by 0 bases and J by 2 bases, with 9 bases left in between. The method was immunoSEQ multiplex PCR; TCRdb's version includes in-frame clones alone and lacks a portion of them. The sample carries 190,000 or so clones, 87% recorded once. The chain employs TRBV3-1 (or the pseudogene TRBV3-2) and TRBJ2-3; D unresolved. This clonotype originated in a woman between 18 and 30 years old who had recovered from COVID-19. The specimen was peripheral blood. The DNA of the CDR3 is TGTGCCAGCAGCCAAGATACCCTAGACACAGATACGCAGTATTTT. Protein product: CASSQDTLDTDTQYF.